The clone carrying this TCR beta chain was found once. This record belongs to a study of shared clonotypes between healthy human individuals. Profiling relied on immunoSEQ multiplex PCR, and the TCRdb table lists in-frame clones only, not all of them. The sample includes over a million clones, around 74% seen only once; the top ten take 1.4% to 1.5%. The V gene lost 5 bases and the J gene lost 5 bases, with 13 bases spanning the gap. There are 13 residues in the CDR3. Germline-derived CDR1 and CDR2 are KGHSH and LQKENI. The clonotype originates from a man aged 18 to 35 in good health. Sequenced input: memory CD4+ T cells sorted from blood. Subset reported: CD45RA-negative fraction. The rearrangement uses TRBV18 and TRBJ2-7; D uncertain. The CDR3 loop reads CASSSLASHEQYF. DNA of the CDR3: TGTGCCAGCTCATCACTCGCGAGCCACGAGCAGTACTTC.